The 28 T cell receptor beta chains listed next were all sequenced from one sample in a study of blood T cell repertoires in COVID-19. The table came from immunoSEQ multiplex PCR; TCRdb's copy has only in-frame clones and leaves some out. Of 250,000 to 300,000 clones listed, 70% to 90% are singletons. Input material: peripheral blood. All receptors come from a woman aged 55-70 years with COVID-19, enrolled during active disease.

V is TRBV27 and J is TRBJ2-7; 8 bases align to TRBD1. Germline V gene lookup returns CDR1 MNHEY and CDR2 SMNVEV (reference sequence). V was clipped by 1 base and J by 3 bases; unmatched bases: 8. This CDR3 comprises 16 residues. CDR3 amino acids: CASSLLAPDRGYEQYF. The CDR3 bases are TGTGCCAGCAGTTTATTGGCCCCCGACAGGGGCTACGAGCAGTACTTC.

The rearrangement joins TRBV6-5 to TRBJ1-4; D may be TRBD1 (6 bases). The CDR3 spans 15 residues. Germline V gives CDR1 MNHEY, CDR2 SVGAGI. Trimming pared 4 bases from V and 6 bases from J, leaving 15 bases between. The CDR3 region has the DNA TGTGCCAGCAGTTCCTTGGACAGCCGGTATGAAAAACTGTTTTTT. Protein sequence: CASSSLDSRYEKLFF.

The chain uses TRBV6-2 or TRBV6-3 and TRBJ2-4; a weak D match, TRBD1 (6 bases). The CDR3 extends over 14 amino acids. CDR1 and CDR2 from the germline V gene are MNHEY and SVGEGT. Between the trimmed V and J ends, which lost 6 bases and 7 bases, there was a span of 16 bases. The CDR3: CASSQTGTHNIQYF. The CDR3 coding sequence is TGTGCCAGCAGCCAAACCGGGACACACAACATTCAGTACTTC.

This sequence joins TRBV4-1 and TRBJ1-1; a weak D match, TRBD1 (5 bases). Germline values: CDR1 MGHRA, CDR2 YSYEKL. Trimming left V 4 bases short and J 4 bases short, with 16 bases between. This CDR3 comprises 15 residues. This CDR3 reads CASSRSAGVRTEAFF. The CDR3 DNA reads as TGCGCCAGCAGCCGAAGCGCGGGGGTTCGCACTGAAGCTTTCTTT.

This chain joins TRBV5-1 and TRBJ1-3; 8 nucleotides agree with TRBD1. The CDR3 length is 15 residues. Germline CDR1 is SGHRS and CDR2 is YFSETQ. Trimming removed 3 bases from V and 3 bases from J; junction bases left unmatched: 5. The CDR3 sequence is CASSSSGTGGNTIYF. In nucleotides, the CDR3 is TGCGCCAGCAGCTCTTCCGGGACAGGTGGAAACACCATATATTTT.

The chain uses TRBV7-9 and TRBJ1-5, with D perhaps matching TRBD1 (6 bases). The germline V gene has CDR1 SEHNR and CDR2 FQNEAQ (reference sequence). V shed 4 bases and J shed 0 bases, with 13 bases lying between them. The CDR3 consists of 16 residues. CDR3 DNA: TGTGCCAGCAGCTCACGGACAGATAATAGCAATCAGCCCCAGCATTTT. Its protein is CASSSRTDNSNQPQHF.

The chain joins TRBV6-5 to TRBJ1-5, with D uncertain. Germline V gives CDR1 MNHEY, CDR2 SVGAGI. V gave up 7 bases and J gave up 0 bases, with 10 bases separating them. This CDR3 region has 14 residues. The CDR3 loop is CASNSHNSNQPQHF. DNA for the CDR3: TGTGCCAGCAATTCGCACAATAGCAATCAGCCCCAGCATTTT.

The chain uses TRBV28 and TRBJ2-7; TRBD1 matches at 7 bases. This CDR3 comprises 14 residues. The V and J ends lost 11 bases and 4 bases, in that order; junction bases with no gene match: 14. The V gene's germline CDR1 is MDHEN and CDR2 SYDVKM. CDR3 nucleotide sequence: TGTGCCGGATGTCGACAGGGAGCGGTGTACGAGCAGTACTTC. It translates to CAGCRQGAVYEQYF. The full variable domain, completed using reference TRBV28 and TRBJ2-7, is DVKVTQSSRYLVKRTGEKVFLECVQDMDHENMFWYRQDPGLGLRLIYFSYDVKMKEKGDIPEGYSVSREKKERFSLILESASTNQTSMYLCAGCRQGAVYEQYFGPGTRLTVT.

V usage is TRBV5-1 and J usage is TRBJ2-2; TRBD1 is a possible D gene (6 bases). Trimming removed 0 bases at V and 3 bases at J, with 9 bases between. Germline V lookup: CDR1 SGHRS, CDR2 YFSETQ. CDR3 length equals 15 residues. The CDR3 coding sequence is TGCGCCAGCAGCTTGGACAGGGCTGACACCGGGGAGCTGTTTTTT. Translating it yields CASSLDRADTGELFF.

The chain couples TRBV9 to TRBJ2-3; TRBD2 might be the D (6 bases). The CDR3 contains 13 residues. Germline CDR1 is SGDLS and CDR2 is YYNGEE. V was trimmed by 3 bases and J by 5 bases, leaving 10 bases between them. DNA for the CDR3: TGTGCCAGCAGCGGGGGGAGGCTAGATACGCAGTATTTT. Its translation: CASSGGRLDTQYF. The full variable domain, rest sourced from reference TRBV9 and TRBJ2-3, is DSGVTQTPKHLITATGQRVTLRCSPRSGDLSVYWYQQSLDQGLQFLIQYYNGEERAKGNILERFSAQQFPDLHSELNLSSLELGDSALYFCASSGGRLDTQYFGPGTRLTVL.

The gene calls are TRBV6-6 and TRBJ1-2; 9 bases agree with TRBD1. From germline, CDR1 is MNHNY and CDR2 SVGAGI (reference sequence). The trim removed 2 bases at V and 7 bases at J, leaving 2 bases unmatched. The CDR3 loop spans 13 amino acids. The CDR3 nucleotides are TGTGCCAGCAGTTACGACAGGGGGGTTGGCTACACCTTC. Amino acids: CASSYDRGVGYTF.

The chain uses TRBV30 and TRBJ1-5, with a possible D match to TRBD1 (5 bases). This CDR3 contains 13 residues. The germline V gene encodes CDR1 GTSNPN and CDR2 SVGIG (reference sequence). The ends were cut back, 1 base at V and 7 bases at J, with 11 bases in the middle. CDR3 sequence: CAWSEGDEQPQHF. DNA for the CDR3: TGTGCCTGGAGTGAAGGGGATGAGCAGCCCCAGCATTTT.

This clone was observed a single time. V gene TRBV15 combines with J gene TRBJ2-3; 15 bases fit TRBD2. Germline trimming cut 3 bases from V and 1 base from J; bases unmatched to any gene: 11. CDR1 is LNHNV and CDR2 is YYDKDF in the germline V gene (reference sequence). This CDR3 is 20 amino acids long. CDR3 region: CATSRAGLAGGLRGTDTQYF. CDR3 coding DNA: TGTGCCACCAGCAGGGCGGGACTAGCGGGAGGACTGCGAGGCACAGATACGCAGTATTTT.

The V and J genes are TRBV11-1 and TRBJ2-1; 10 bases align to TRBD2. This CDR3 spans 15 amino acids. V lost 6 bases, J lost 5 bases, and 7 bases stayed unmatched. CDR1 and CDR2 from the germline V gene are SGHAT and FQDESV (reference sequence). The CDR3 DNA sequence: TGTGCCAGCAGACTAACTAGCGGGATAAACAATGAGCAGTTCTTC. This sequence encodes CASRLTSGINNEQFF.

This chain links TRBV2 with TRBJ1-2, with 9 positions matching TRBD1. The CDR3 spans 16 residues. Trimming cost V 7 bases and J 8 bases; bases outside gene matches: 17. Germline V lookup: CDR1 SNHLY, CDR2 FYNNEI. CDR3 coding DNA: TGTGCCAGCACCCTACGGGACAGGGCGGTGAATGACGGCTACACCTTC. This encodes CASTLRDRAVNDGYTF.

Written as DNA, the CDR3 is TGTGCCAGCAGTAAGAGTCAGCCCCAGCATTTT. Translation gives CASSKSQPQHF. The V gene is TRBV6-5, the J gene TRBJ1-5; D remains ambiguous. CDR1 MNHEY and CDR2 SVGAGI come from the germline V gene. V gave up 5 bases and J gave up 6 bases, with 5 bases separating them. This CDR3 contains 11 residues.

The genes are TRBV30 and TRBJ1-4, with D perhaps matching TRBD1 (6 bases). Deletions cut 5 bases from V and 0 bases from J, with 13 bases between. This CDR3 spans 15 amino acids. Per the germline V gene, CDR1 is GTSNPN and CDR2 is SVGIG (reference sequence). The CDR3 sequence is CAWGPGQATNEKLFF. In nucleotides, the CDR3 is TGTGCCTGGGGTCCGGGACAAGCAACTAATGAAAAACTGTTTTTT.

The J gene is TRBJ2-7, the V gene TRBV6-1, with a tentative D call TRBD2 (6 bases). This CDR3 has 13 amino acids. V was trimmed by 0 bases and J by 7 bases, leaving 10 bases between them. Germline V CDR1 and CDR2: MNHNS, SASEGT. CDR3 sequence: CASSEAWGREQYF. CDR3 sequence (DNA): TGTGCCAGCAGTGAAGCCTGGGGGAGGGAGCAGTACTTC.

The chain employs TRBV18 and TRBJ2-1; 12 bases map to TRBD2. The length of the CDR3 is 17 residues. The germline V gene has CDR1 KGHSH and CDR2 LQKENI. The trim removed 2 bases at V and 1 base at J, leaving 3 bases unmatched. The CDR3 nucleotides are TGTGCCAGCTCACCAAGAGGACTAGCGGGATCCTACAATGAGCAGTTCTTC. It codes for CASSPRGLAGSYNEQFF. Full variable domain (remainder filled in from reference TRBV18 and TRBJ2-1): NAGVMQNPRHLVRRRGQEARLRCSPMKGHSHVYWYRQLPEEGLKFMVYLQKENIIDESGMPKERFSAEFPKEGPSILRIQQVVRGDSAAYFCASSPRGLAGSYNEQFFGPGTRLTVL.

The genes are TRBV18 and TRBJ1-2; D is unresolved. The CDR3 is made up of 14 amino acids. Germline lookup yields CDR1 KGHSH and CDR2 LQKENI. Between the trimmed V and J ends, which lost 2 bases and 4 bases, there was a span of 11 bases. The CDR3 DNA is TGTGCCAGCTCACCAAATCGCCTACTCTATGGCTACACCTTC. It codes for CASSPNRLLYGYTF.

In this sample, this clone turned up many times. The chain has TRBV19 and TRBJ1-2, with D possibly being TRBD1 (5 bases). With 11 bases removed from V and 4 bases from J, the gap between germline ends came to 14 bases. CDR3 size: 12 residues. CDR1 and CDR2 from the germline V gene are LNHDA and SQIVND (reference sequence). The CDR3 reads CASQDLFYGYTF. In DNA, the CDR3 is TGTGCCTCACAGGACCTGTTCTATGGCTACACCTTC.

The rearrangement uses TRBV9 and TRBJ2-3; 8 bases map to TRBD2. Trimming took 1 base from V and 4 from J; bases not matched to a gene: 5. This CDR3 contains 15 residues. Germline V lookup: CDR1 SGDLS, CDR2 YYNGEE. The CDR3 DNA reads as TGTGCCAGCAGCGTATCTCGAGCGGGAGCAGATACGCAGTATTTT. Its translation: CASSVSRAGADTQYF.

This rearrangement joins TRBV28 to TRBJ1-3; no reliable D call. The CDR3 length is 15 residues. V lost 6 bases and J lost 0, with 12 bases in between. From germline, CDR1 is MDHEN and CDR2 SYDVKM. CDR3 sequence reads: CASRREQFSGNTIYF. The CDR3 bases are TGTGCCAGCAGGAGGGAGCAATTCTCTGGAAACACCATATATTTT.

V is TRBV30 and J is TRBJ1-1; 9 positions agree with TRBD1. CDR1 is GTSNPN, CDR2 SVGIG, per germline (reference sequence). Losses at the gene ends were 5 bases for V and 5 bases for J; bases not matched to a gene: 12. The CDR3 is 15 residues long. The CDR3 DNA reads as TGTGCCTGGGCCGGGACAGGGACTGGTCGGACTGAAGCTTTCTTT. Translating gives CAWAGTGTGRTEAFF.

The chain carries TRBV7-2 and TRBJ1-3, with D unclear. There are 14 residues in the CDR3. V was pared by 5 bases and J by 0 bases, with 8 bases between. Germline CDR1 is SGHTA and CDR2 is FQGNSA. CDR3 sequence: CASSPRDSGNTIYF. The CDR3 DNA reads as TGTGCCAGCAGCCCACGAGACTCTGGAAACACCATATATTTT.

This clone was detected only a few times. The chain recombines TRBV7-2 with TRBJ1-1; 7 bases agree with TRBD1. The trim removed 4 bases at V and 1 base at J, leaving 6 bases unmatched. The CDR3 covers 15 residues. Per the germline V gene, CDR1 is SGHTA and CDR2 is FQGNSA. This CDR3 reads CASSSRWTGNTEAFF. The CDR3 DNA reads TGTGCCAGCAGCTCGCGATGGACAGGGAACACTGAAGCTTTCTTT. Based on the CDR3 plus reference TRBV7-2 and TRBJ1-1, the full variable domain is GAGVSQSPSNKVTEKGKDVELRCDPISGHTALYWYRQSLGQGLEFLIYFQGNSAPDKSGLPSDRFSAERTGGSVSTLTIQRTQQEDSAVYLCASSSRWTGNTEAFFGQGTRLTVV.

The CDR3 DNA sequence: TGTGCCTCCATTCCGGGGGGATTCTATGGCTACACCTTC. Translating it yields CASIPGGFYGYTF. The rearrangement uses TRBV28 and TRBJ1-2, with a possible D match to TRBD1 (5 bases). V dropped 11 bases and J dropped 4 bases, with 17 bases sitting between them. Germline V gives CDR1 MDHEN, CDR2 SYDVKM. The CDR3 spans 13 residues.

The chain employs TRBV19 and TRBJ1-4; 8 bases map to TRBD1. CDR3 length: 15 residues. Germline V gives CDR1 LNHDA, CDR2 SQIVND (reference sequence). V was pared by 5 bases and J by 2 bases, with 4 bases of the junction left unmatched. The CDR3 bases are TGTGCCAGTAGTCCCAGGGGGCGGACTAATGAAAAACTGTTTTTT. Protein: CASSPRGRTNEKLFF.